These T cell receptor beta chains were read from a single sample in a study of shared clonotypes between healthy human individuals. TCRdb keeps only in-frame clones here, not all; method: immunoSEQ multiplex PCR. Altogether approximately 2,300,000 clones are present, roughly 90% being singletons, with the ten largest covering 0.37%. Sequencing used naive CD4+ T cells from PBMCs. The receptor set was obtained from a man aged 18 to 30 in good health. Some clones in this sample may be carry-over from other donors' samples. CDR3s include the opening cysteine and the closing phenylalanine or tryptophan. Fields, in order: V gene, D gene, J gene, clone size, CDR3 DNA, CDR3 protein. The D gene is left open where the match is weak. Rows may omit the clone size; those that give it use once, few, many or a size class.

TRBV5-1	TRBD2	TRBJ2-3	-	TGCGCCAGCAGCTTGGCTCTAGCGGGACCCACAGATACGCAGTATTTT	CASSLALAGPTDTQYF
TRBV5-5	-	TRBJ1-1	-	TGTGCCAGCAGCCCAGGCCCCCGGGAGAACACTGAAGCTTTCTTT	CASSPGPRENTEAFF
TRBV5-4	-	TRBJ2-7	-	TGTGCCAGCAGCTTGGCTGGGACCTACGAGCAGTACTTC	CASSLAGTYEQYF
TRBV7-2	-	TRBJ2-7	-	TGTGCCAGCAGCTTAGCCTTGCAGACCCCCTACGAGCAGTACTTC	CASSLALQTPYEQYF
TRBV25-1	TRBD2	TRBJ2-1	once	TGTGCCAGCAGTGGGACTAGCGGGAGTTATGGTGAGCAGTTCTTC	CASSGTSGSYGEQFF
TRBV27	-	TRBJ2-2	-	TGTGCCAGCACCTCATCGACAAGGACCACCGGGGAGCTGTTTTTT	CASTSSTRTTGELFF
TRBV4-1	-	TRBJ1-5	-	TGCGCCAGCAGCCAAGAGATGTCAGGAAATCAGCCCCAGCATTTT	CASSQEMSGNQPQHF
TRBV5-1	-	TRBJ1-1	once	TGCGCCAGCAGCTTGGGCGGGGGGGCATCGAACACTGAAGCTTTCTTT	CASSLGGGASNTEAFF
TRBV7-9	TRBD2	TRBJ2-2	once	TGTGCCAGCAGCTTGGGGCTAGCGGGTACCGGGGAGCTGTTTTTT	CASSLGLAGTGELFF
TRBV27	TRBD2	TRBJ2-7	-	TGTGCCAGCAGTTTCATAAGTCTAGCGGGAGTGTCCCGCCCCAATAGGAGCTCCTACGAGCAGTACTTC	CASSFISLAGVSRPNRSSYEQYF
TRBV5-1	TRBD1	TRBJ1-3	-	TGCGCCAGCAGCTTGGCAGGGGGCTCTGGAAACACCATATATTTT	CASSLAGGSGNTIYF
TRBV19	-	TRBJ1-4	-	TGTGCCAGTTCATCGGGACACACCGCAACTAATGAAAAACTGTTTTTT	CASSSGHTATNEKLFF
TRBV5-1	TRBD1	TRBJ2-3	-	TGCGCCAGCAGCTTGTCACAGGGGGCTGAAGATACGCAGTATTTT	CASSLSQGAEDTQYF
TRBV28	TRBD1	TRBJ1-2	-	TGTGCCAGCAGTCTAGTAGGGACAGGGGTGCGGAACTATGGCTACACCTTC	CASSLVGTGVRNYGYTF
TRBV5-6	-	TRBJ2-1	-	TGTGCCAGCAGCAACCTCTACAATGAGCAGTTCTTC	CASSNLYNEQFF
TRBV5-1	-	TRBJ1-2	-	TGCGCCAGCAGCTTGGGCGTGAGCTATGGCTACACCTTC	CASSLGVSYGYTF
TRBV9	-	TRBJ1-5	-	TGTGCCAGCAGCGTACGGGGGAATCAGCCCCAGCATTTT	CASSVRGNQPQHF
TRBV25-1	-	TRBJ1-2	-	TGTGGCCAACGCGGGGGTGGCTACACCTTC	CGQRGGGYTF
TRBV6-1	TRBD1	TRBJ2-1	-	TGTGCCAGCACGGGACAGGGCTACAATGAGCAGTTCTTC	CASTGQGYNEQFF
TRBV7-9	-	TRBJ1-1	-	TGTGCCAGCAGCTTAGCGAACCAGGCTGAAGCTTTCTTT	CASSLANQAEAFF
TRBV12-5	-	TRBJ1-4	-	TGTGCTAGTGGTTTGGTACTGGGGGAAAAACTGTTTTTT	CASGLVLGEKLFF
TRBV5-5	TRBD2	TRBJ2-3	once	TGTGCCAGCAGCCCCGGGGGTAGCGGGAGCACAGATACGCAGTATTTT	CASSPGGSGSTDTQYF
TRBV5-1	TRBD2	TRBJ2-2	-	TGCGCCAGCAAGCGGGAGTTGGTAACCGGGGAGCTGTTTTTT	CASKRELVTGELFF
TRBV5-4	TRBD2	TRBJ2-2	-	TGTGCCAGCAGCTTGTGGTTGGCTAGCGGGAGCCTTAACACCGGGGAGCTGTTTTTT	CASSLWLASGSLNTGELFF
TRBV5-1	TRBD2	TRBJ2-5	-	TGCGCCAGCAGCCAGAGCGGGAGGGTCGAGACCCAGTACTTC	CASSQSGRVETQYF
TRBV18	-	TRBJ2-1	-	TGTGCCAGCTCAATACCCGGGACCACCCGCAATGAGCAGTTCTTC	CASSIPGTTRNEQFF
TRBV29-1	-	TRBJ2-3	-	TGCAGCGTTGATCGGGCGGCAGATACGCAGTATTTT	CSVDRAADTQYF
TRBV27	TRBD1	TRBJ2-4	-	TGTGCCAGCAGTTTATCCCCGGGACAGGGTGTAAACATTCAGTACTTC	CASSLSPGQGVNIQYF
TRBV5-1	TRBD1	TRBJ2-5	-	TGCGCCAGCAGCCCGCCCATGACAGGGGTCGAGGAGACCCAGTACTTC	CASSPPMTGVEETQYF
TRBV6-5	-	TRBJ2-1	-	TGTGCCAGCAGTTACTCGACCCCGACTTACAATGAGCAGTTCTTC	CASSYSTPTYNEQFF
TRBV7-3	TRBD2	TRBJ2-1	-	TGTGCCAGCAGCTTAAGCGTAGCGGGATCCAACTATGAGCAGTTCTTC	CASSLSVAGSNYEQFF
TRBV10-1	-	TRBJ2-5	-	TGCGCCAGCAGATGCACAGGGGGGGCTAGGTGGGAGACCCAGTACTTC	CASRCTGGARWETQYF
TRBV6-6	-	TRBJ1-1	-	TGTGCCAGCAGACAGCTGAACACTGAAGCTTTCTTT	CASRQLNTEAFF
TRBV7-2	-	TRBJ1-5	-	TGTGCCAGCAGCTTAGAAACAGGCCCTAGTAAGTCCCAGCATTTT	CASSLETGPSKSQHF
TRBV10-3	-	TRBJ1-2	-	TGTGCCATCAGAGGGGACACCAATAACTATGGCTACACCTTC	CAIRGDTNNYGYTF
TRBV4-2	TRBD2	TRBJ2-7	-	TGTGCCAGCAGCCAAGATCAGAGTAGCGGGTCCTACGAGCAGTACTTC	CASSQDQSSGSYEQYF
TRBV5-1	-	TRBJ1-1	-	TGCGCCAGCCGCACGGAGGTAGGGGACACTGAAGCTTTCTTT	CASRTEVGDTEAFF
TRBV10-3	TRBD1	TRBJ2-1	-	TGTGCCATCAGTGAGTTGACAGGGGGAAAAAGGTCCTACAATGAGCAGTTCTTC	CAISELTGGKRSYNEQFF
TRBV6-1	-	TRBJ1-4	-	TGTGCCAGCAGCCCCCTGAGGGACACCAATGAAAAACTGTTTTTT	CASSPLRDTNEKLFF
TRBV4-3	-	TRBJ1-5	-	TGCGCCAGCAGCCTCCAGGGTCGCGGCAATCAGCCCCAGCATTTT	CASSLQGRGNQPQHF
TRBV6-5	TRBD2	TRBJ2-7	-	TGTGCCAGCAGTAGGACTAGCGGTGCCTCCTACGAGCAGTACTTC	CASSRTSGASYEQYF
TRBV27	TRBD2	TRBJ2-7	once	TGTGCCAGCAGTTTAGGGCCTAGCGGGAGAACCTACGAGCAGTACTTC	CASSLGPSGRTYEQYF
TRBV30	-	TRBJ2-3	-	TGTGCCTGGACCCGGGCAAACCCAGATACGCAGTATTTT	CAWTRANPDTQYF
TRBV6-5	-	TRBJ1-5	-	TGTGCCAGCAGTTACAGGGATAGCAATCAGCCCCAGCATTTT	CASSYRDSNQPQHF
TRBV9	TRBD1	TRBJ2-7	-	TGTGCCAGCAGCACCCCCCCGCAGGGGGCTCCCCACGAGCAGTACTTC	CASSTPPQGAPHEQYF
TRBV5-5	TRBD2	TRBJ2-7	once	TGTGCCAGCAGCGTGGGACTAGCGGGATCACGCGAGCAGTACTTC	CASSVGLAGSREQYF
TRBV7-9	-	TRBJ1-4	-	TGTGCCAGCAGCTTCGACAGGAGAGGATCTGAAAAACTGTTTTTT	CASSFDRRGSEKLFF
TRBV10-1	-	TRBJ1-1	-	TGCGCCAGCAGTGCGGGGGGCGAAGCTTTCTTT	CASSAGGEAFF
TRBV9	-	TRBJ2-5	-	TGTGCCAGCAGCGTAGCGTGGGCAGGGCAAGAGACCCAGTACTTC	CASSVAWAGQETQYF
TRBV19	TRBD2	TRBJ2-7	-	TGTGCCAGTACCGCACGGGGAGGGCTCTACGAGCAGTACTTC	CASTARGGLYEQYF